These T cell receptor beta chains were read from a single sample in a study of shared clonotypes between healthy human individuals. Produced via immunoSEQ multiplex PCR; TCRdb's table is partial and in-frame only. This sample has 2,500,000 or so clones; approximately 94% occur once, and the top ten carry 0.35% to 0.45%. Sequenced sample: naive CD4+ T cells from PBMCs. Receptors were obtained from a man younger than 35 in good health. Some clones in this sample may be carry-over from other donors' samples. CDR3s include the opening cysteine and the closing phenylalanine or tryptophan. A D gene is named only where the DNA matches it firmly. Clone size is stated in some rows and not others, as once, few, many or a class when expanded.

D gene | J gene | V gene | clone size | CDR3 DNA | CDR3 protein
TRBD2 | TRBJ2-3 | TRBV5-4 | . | TGTGCCAGCAAGCGGGAGAGCACAGATACGCAGTATTTT | CASKRESTDTQYF
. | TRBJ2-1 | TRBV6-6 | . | TGTGCCAGTAGGTGGGCCCAACCTAACTACAATGAGCAGTTCTTC | CASRWAQPNYNEQFF
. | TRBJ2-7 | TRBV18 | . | TGTGCCAGCTCAGTCCTAACCGCGACAGCCGAGCAGTACTTC | CASSVLTATAEQYF
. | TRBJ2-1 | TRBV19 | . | TGTGCCAGTACCAGTGCAGGGCGGGCCTACAATGAGCAGTTCTTC | CASTSAGRAYNEQFF
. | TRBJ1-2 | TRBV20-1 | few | TGCAGTGCTAACTATGGCTACACCTTC | CSANYGYTF
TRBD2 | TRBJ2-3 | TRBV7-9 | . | TGTGCCACCTCGCCTGGGACTAGCGGCACAGATACGCAGTATTTT | CATSPGTSGTDTQYF
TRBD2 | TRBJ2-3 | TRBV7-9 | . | TGTGCCAGCAGCTGGAGGATGAAGGGACTAGTTGTAGATACGCAGTATTTT | CASSWRMKGLVVDTQYF
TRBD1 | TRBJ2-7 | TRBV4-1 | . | TGCGCCAGCAGCCAAGTAGGCAGGGGGCCCGAGCAGTACTTC | CASSQVGRGPEQYF
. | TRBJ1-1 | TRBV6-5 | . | TGTGCCAGCAGTCCGGCCCACCGGGGGACCTATGAAGCTTTCTTT | CASSPAHRGTYEAFF
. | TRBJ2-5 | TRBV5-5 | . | TGTGCCAGCAGCGCATCGACCGAAGAGACCCAGTACTTC | CASSASTEETQYF
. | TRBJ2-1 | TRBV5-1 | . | TGCGCCAGCAGCTTGGCGGGGTATAATCACAATGAGCAGTTCTTC | CASSLAGYNHNEQFF
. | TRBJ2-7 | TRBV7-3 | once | TGTGCCAGCAGCTTGGAGGGGGGCCCCTACGAGCAGTACTTC | CASSLEGGPYEQYF
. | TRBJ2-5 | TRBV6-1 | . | TGTGCCAGCAGTGAAGGACCCCAGCGAACCCAGTACTTC | CASSEGPQRTQYF
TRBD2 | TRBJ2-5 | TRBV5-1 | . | TGCGCCAGCAGCTTAGGGCTAGCGGGAGGTTTAGGAGAGACCCAGTACTTC | CASSLGLAGGLGETQYF
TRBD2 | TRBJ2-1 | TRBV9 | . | TGTGCCAGCACCAAAGGGGCGGGAGGGGGCTTATCCTACAATGAGCAGTTCTTC | CASTKGAGGGLSYNEQFF
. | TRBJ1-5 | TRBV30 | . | TGTACCTGGAGTGTACTGGGTCAGCCCCAGCATTTT | CTWSVLGQPQHF
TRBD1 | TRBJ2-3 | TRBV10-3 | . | TGTGCCATCACGCAGGGGGCGACAGATACGCAGTATTTT | CAITQGATDTQYF
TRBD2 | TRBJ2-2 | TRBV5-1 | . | TGCGCCAGCAGCCGATCCCCCGGGACTAGCGACTACACCGGGGAGCTGTTTTTT | CASSRSPGTSDYTGELFF